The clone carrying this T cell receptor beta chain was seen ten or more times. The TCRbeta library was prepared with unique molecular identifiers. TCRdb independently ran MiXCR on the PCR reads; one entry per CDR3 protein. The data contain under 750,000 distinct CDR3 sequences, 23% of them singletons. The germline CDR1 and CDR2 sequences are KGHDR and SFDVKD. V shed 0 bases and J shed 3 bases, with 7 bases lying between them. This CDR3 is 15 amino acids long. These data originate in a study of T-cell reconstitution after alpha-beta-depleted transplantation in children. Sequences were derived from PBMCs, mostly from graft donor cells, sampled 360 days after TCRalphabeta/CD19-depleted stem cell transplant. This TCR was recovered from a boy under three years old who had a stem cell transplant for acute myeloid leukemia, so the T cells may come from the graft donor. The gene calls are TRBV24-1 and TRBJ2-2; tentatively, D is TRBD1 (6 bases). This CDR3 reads CATSDLNRDTGELFF. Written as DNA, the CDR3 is TGTGCCACCAGTGATTTGAACAGGGACACCGGGGAGCTGTTTTTT.